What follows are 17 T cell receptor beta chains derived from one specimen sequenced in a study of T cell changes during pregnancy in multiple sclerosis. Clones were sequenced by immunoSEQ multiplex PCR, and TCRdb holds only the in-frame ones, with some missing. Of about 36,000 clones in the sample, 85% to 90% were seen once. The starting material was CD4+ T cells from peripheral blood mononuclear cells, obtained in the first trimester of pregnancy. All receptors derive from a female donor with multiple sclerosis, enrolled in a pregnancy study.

The CDR3 loop reads CASSVTTGPEGNTIYF. The DNA for the CDR3 is TGTGCCAGCAGCGTAACGACAGGGCCCGAAGGAAACACCATATATTTT. The chain has TRBV9 and TRBJ1-3, with TRBD1 identical over 7 bases. V shed 1 base and J 4 bases; nucleotides not matched to a gene: 8. Germline values: CDR1 SGDLS, CDR2 YYNGEE. This CDR3 spans 16 amino acids.

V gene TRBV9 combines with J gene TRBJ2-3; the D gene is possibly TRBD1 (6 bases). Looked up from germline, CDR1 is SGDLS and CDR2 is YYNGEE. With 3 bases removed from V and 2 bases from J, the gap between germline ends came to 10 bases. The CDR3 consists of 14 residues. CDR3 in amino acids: CASSGDILTDTQYF. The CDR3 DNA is TGTGCCAGCAGCGGGGACATCCTCACAGATACGCAGTATTTT.

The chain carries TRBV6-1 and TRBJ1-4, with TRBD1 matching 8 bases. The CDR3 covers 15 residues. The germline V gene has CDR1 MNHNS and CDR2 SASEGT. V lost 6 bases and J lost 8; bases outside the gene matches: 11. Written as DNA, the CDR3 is TGTGCCAGCAGATTATTGTCAGGGGGCAGGGAAAAACTGTTTTTT. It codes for CASRLLSGGREKLFF.

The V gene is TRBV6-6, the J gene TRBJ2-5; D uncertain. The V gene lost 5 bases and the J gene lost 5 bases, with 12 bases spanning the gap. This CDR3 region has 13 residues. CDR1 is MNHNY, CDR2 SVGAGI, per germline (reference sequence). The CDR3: CASSAIGPETQYF. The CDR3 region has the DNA TGTGCCAGCAGTGCTATTGGGCCCGAGACCCAGTACTTC.

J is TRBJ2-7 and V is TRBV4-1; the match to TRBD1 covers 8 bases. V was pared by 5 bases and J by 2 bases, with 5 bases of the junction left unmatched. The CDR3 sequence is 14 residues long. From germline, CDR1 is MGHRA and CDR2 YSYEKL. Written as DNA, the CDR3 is TGCGCCAGCAGCTTCGGACAGGGTCCCTACGAGCAGTACTTC. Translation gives CASSFGQGPYEQYF.

The CDR3 DNA reads as TGTGCCAGCAGCTCGTACCGGGACAGACTGAACACTGAAGCTTTCTTT. It is translated as CASSSYRDRLNTEAFF. V usage is TRBV7-9 and J usage is TRBJ1-1; 7 nucleotides line up with TRBD1. CDR1 and CDR2 (germline): SEHNR, FQNEAQ (reference sequence). The CDR3 runs 16 residues. Trimming cost V 4 bases and J 0 bases; bases outside gene matches: 8.

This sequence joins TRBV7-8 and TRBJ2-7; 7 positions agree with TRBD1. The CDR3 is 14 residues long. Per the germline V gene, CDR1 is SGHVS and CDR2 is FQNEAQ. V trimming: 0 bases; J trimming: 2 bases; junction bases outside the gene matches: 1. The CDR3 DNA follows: TGTGCCAGCAGCTTAGCAGGGGGCCCCTACGAGCAGTACTTC. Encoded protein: CASSLAGGPYEQYF.

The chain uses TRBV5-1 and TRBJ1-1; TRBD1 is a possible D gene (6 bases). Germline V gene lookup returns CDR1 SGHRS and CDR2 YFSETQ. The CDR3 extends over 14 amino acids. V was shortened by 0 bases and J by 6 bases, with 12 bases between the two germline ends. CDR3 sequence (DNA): TGCGCCAGCAGCTTGGAACAGGGAGGGGCTGAAGCTTTCTTT. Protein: CASSLEQGGAEAFF. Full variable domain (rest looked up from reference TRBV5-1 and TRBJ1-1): KAGVTQTPRYLIKTRGQQVTLSCSPISGHRSVSWYQQTPGQGLQFLFEYFSETQRNKGNFPGRFSGRQFSNSRSEMNVSTLELGDSALYLCASSLEQGGAEAFFGQGTRLTVV.

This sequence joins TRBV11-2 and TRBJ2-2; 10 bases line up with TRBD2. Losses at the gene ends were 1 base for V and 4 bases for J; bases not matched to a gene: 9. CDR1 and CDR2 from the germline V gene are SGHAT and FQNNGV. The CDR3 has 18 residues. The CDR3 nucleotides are TGTGCCAGCAGCTTAGGCCCCCAGCGGGGGGGCATCACCGGGGAGCTGTTTTTT. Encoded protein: CASSLGPQRGGITGELFF.

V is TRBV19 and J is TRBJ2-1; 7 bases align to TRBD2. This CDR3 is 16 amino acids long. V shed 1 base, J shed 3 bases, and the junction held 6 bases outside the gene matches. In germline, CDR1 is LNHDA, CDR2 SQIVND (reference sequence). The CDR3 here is CASSIAGGNFYNEQFF. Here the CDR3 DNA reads TGTGCCAGTAGTATAGCGGGAGGTAACTTCTACAATGAGCAGTTCTTC.

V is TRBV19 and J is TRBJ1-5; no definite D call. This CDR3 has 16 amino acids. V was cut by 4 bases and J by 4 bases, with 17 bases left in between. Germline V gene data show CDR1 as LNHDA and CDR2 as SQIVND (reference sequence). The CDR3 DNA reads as TGTGCCAGTAGTACGGACGGAGCCGGGAGAAATCAGCCCCAGCATTTT. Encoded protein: CASSTDGAGRNQPQHF.

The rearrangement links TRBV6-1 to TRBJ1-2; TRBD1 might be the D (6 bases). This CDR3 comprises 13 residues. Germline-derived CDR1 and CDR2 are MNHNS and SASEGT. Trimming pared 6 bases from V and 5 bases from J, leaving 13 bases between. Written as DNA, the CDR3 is TGTGCCAGCAGAGGACAGACGTTGTATGGCTACACCTTC. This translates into CASRGQTLYGYTF.

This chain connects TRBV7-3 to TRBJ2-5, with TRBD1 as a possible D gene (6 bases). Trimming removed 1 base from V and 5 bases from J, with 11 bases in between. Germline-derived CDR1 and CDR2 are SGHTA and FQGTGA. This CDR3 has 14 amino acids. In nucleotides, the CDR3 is TGTGCCAGCAGCTTAAGGGGGCCGGGGGAGACCCAGTACTTC. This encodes CASSLRGPGETQYF.

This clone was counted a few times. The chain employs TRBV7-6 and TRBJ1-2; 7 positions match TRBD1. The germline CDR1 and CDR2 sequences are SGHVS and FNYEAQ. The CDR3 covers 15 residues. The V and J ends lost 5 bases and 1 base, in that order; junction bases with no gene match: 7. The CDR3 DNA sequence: TGTGCCAGCAGCCAAGACCAGGGGGATAACTATGGCTACACCTTC. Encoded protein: CASSQDQGDNYGYTF.

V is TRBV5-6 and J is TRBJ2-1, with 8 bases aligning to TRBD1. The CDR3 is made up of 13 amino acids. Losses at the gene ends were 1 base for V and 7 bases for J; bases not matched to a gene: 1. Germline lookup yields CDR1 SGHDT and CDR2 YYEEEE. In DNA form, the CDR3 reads TGTGCCAGCAGCTTGCAGGGGGCAAATGAGCAGTTCTTC. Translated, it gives CASSLQGANEQFF.

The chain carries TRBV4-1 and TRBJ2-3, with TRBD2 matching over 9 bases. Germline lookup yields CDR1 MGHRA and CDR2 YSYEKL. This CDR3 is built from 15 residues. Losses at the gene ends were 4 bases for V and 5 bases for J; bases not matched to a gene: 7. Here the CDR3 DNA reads TGCGCCAGCAGCCCCAACGGACTAGCGCAAGATACGCAGTATTTT. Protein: CASSPNGLAQDTQYF.

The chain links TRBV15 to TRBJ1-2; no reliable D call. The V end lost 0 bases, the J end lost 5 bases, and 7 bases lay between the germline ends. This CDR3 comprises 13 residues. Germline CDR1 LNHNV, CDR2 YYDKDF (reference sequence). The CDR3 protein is CATSRDTGYGYTF. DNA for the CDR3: TGTGCCACCAGCAGAGATACCGGTTATGGCTACACCTTC.